The next 6 T cell receptor beta chains were all read from a single sample in a study of T cells in Graves' hyperthyroidism and ophthalmopathy (dated by TCRdb to between 2019 and 2020). To prepare the library, multiplex PCR was applied. Instrument used: Illumina HiSeq 2000. Amplification of TCR beta CDR3 regions was carried out from RNA transcripts. A first-round RT-PCR of the TCR CDR3 used the HTBI primer set with the Qiagen OneStep RT-PCR kit. The public reads were reprocessed in TCRdb via fastp at Q25 and MiXCR, keeping in-frame beta chains. Rows are combined by CDR3 protein, so each entry shows the most common genes and DNA. Across this sample there are some 550,000 distinct CDR3 sequences, with more than 15% seen only once. The top ten clones comprise roughly 3.5% of the sample. Specimen: blood. The receptors here all came from a woman aged 40 to 50 with Graves' ophthalmopathy.

Ten or more counts support this clonotype. This rearrangement joins TRBV28 to TRBJ2-7; possibly TRBD1 or TRBD2 for D (5 bases each). Trimming removed 5 bases at V and 7 bases at J, with 18 bases between. CDR1 is MDHEN and CDR2 is SYDVKM in the germline V gene. The CDR3 covers 14 residues. CDR3 in DNA: TGTGCCAGCAGTCCGGGACGTTGGACTGGGGAGCAGTACTTC. Protein product: CASSPGRWTGEQYF.

The chain has TRBV4-1 and TRBJ2-7, with D perhaps matching TRBD1 (5 bases). Looked up from germline, CDR1 is MGHRA and CDR2 is YSYEKL. The CDR3 length is 15 residues. V lost 0 bases, J lost 0 bases, and 9 bases lay in between. The CDR3 region is CASSQDPRDSYEQYF. The CDR3 nucleotides read TGCGCCAGCAGCCAAGATCCCAGGGACTCCTACGAGCAGTACTTC.

A note on this clonotype: A much bigger clone sits one base away, suggesting this may be a read error. The J gene is TRBJ1-1, the V gene TRBV5-1, with D maybe TRBD1 (6 bases). This CDR3 spans 16 amino acids. Looked up from germline, CDR1 is SGHRS and CDR2 is YFSETQ. V lost 0 bases to trimming and J lost 3 bases, with 15 bases between them. The CDR3 reads CASSLVPLRGYTEAFF. Here the CDR3 DNA reads TGCGCCAGCAGCTTGGTGCCCTTAAGGGGGTACACTGAAGCTTTCTTT.

This clonotype was seen many times. The V and J genes are TRBV28 and TRBJ2-1; the D gene could be TRBD1 or TRBD2 (6 bases each). V was clipped by 3 bases and J by 0 bases, with 12 bases between them. The CDR3 is 16 amino acids. Germline CDR1 and CDR2: MDHEN and SYDVKM. CDR3 loop: CASSFGGRSSYNEQFF. CDR3 DNA: TGTGCCAGCAGTTTCGGGGGCCGAAGCTCCTACAATGAGCAGTTCTTC.

This clonotype was observed at least ten times. The gene calls are TRBV7-3 and TRBJ2-2, with a weak D call TRBD2 (5 bases). Germline V gives CDR1 SGHTA, CDR2 FQGTGA. The CDR3 runs to 16 residues. The V and J ends lost 5 bases and 0 bases respectively, with 13 bases between them. DNA for the CDR3: TGTGCCAGCAGCCGAACACTAGGGTCGAACACCGGGGAGCTGTTTTTT. It codes for CASSRTLGSNTGELFF.

This clonotype occurred a few times. The chain is built from TRBV2 and TRBJ1-5; 7 bases line up with TRBD1. Germline V gives CDR1 SNHLY, CDR2 FYNNEI. The CDR3 is made up of 15 amino acids. The V gene end was trimmed by 6 bases and the J gene end by 3 bases; junction bases not matched to a gene: 8. The CDR3 bases are TGTGCCAGCAGAGGGGGCCGCTCCCACAATCAGCCCCAGCATTTT. Its protein is CASRGGRSHNQPQHF.